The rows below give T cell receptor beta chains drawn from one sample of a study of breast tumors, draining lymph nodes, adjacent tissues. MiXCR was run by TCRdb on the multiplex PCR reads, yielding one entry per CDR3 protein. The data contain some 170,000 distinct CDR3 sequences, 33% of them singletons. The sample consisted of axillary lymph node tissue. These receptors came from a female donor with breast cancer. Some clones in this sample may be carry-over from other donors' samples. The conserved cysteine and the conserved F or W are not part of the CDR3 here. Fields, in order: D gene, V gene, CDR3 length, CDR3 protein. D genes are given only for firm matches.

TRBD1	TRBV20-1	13	SAGGGTGGTDTQY
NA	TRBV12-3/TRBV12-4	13	ASSNPAGEDYGYT
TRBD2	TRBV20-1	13	SAPGLAGIYNEQF
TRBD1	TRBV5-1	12	ASSTGQAITEAF
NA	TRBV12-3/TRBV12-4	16	ASSFISMAGSSYNEQF
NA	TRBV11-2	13	ASSSNRGAKNIQY
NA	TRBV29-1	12	SVEQGSSTDTQY
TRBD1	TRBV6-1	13	ASSAQGTAPYEQY
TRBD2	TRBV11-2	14	ASSSLGRGSYNEQF
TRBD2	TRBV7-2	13	ASSRLAGVGDTQY
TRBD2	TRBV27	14	ASSLVSAGGPHEQY
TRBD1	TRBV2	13	ASRKTGGAPTEAF
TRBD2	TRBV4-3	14	ASSQAGTGTNNEQF
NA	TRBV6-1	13	ASRVQGGITDTQY
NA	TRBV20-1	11	SAFRGGGNEQF
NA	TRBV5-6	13	ASSPGTRGRETQY
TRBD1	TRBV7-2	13	ASSRKTGGGGELL
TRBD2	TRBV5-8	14	ASSASGRGPQETQY
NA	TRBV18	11	ASSQNPGETQY
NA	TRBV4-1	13	ASSQVGQGGNEQF
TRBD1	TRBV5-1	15	ASSLWENRGRSYEQY
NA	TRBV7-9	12	ASSLVIGGYGYT
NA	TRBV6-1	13	ASSPGGAGNSPPH
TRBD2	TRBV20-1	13	SARDRLARWETQY
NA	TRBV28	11	ASSGPVYTEAF
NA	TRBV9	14	ASSVVLGAMNTEAF
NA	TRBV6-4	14	ASSDSQGPQIYEQY
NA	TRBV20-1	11	SGTRGSYNEQF
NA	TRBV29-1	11	SVAGRGWTEAF
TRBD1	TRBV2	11	ASTGVSTGELF
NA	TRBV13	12	ASGLGPSGETQY
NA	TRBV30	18	AWSAAGRGVDLATNEKLF
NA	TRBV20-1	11	SAGAGGGQPQH
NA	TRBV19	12	ASSIRIRGGELF
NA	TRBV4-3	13	ASSQELDTPYEQY
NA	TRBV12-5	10	ASGLSQAQQF
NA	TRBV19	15	ASSTPSRAGSTDTQY
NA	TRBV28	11	ASSDGRYYGYT
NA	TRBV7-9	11	ASSFGVDTEAF
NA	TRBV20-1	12	SARDGRSSYEQY
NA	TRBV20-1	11	RARKGAQETQH
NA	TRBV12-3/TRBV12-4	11	ASSFRELYGYT
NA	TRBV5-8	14	ASSSNWGRLNTEAF
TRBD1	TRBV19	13	ASIRTGEGTDTQY
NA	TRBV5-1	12	ASSLAPDSYEQY
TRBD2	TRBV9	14	ASSPPLAAGQETQY
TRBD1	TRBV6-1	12	ASRHGQGDTVIY
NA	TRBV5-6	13	ASSFRGVGTDTQY
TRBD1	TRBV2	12	ASSGRQGVHEQY
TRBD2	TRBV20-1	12	SARLAGAVTIQY
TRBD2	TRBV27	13	ASSLGLAGPYEQY
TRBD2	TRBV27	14	ASSTRTSGRPDTQY
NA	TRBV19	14	ASSPGPRVSTDTQY
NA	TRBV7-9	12	ASSPWGREVGYT
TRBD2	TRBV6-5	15	ASSYQGLAGGGHEQF
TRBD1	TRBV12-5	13	ASGLPDRGNGEQY
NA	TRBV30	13	AWSGPRGLHEKLF